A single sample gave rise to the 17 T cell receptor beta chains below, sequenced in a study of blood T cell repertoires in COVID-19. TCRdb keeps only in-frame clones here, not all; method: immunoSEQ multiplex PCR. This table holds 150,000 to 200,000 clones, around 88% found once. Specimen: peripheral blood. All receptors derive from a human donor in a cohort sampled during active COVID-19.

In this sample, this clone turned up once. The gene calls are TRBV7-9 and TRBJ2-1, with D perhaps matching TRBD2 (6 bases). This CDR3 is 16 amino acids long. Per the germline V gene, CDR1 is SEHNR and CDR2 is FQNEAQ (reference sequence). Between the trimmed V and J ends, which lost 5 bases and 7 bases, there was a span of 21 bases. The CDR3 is CASSALGGRLRNEQFF. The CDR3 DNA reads TGTGCCAGCAGCGCCCTTGGGGGGAGGCTTAGAAATGAGCAGTTCTTC.

The DNA of the CDR3 is TGTGCCAGCAGTCGACAGGGGGCTGGAAACACCATATATTTT. Its protein is CASSRQGAGNTIYF. V usage is TRBV9 and J usage is TRBJ1-3, with 9 bases that match TRBD1. The CDR3 has 14 amino acids. In germline, CDR1 is SGDLS, CDR2 YYNGEE. V was pared by 5 bases and J by 2 bases, with 2 bases of the junction left unmatched.

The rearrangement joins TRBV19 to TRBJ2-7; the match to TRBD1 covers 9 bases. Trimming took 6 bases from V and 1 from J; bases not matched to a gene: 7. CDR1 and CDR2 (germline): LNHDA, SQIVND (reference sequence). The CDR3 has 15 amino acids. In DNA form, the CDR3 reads TGTGCCAGTAGGGAAAAGGGACAGGGTTCCTACGAGCAGTACTTC. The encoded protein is CASREKGQGSYEQYF.

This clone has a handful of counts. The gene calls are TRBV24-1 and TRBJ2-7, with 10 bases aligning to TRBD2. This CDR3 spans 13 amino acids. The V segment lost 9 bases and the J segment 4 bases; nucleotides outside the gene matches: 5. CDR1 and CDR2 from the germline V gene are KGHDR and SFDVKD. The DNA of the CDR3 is TGTGCCACCGCAGCGGGAGGGAATTACGAGCAGTACTTC. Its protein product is CATAAGGNYEQYF.

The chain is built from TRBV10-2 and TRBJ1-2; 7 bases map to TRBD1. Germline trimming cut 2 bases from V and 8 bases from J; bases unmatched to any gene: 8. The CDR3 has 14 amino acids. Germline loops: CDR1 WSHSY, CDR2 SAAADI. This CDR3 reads CASSEAGQSMGYTF. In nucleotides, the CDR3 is TGCGCCAGCAGTGAGGCGGGACAGAGTATGGGCTACACCTTC.

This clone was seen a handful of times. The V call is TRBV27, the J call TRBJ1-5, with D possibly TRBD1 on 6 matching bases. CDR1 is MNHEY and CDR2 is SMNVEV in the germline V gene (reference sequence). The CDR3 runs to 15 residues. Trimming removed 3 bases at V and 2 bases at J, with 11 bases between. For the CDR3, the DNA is TGTGCCAGCAGTTTTGGGACACTTGGCAATCAGCCCCAGCATTTT. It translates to CASSFGTLGNQPQHF.

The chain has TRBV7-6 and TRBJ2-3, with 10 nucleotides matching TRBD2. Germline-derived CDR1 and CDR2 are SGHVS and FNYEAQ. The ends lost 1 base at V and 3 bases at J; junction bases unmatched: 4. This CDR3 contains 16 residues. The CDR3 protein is CASSLGSSGSTDTQYF. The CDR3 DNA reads TGTGCCAGCAGCTTAGGGTCTAGCGGGAGTACAGATACGCAGTATTTT.

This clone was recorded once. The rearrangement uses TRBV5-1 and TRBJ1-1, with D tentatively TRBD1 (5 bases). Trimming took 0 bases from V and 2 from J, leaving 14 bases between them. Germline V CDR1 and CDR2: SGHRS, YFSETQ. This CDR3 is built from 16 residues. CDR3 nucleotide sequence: TGCGCCAGCAGCTTGGCGGCAGGGCCCGCAAACACTGAAGCTTTCTTT. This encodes CASSLAAGPANTEAFF.

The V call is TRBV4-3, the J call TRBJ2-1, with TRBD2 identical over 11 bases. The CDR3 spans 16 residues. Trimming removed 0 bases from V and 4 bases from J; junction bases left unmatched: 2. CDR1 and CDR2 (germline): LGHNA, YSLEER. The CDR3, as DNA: TGCGCCAGCAGCCAAGAAACTAGCGGGGGTTACAATGAGCAGTTCTTC. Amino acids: CASSQETSGGYNEQFF.

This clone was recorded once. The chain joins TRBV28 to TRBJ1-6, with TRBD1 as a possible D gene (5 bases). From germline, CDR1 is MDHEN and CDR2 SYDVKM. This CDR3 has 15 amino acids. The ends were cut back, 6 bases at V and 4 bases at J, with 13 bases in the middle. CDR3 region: CASSPQGTYNSPLHF. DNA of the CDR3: TGTGCCAGCAGCCCTCAGGGAACTTATAATTCACCCCTCCACTTT.

DNA for the CDR3: TGTGCCAGTACAGAGATAGCGGGGGGAAACAATGAGCAGTTCTTC. The encoded protein is CASTEIAGGNNEQFF. This chain joins TRBV19 and TRBJ2-1; 10 nucleotides align to TRBD2. The length of the CDR3 is 15 residues. V shed 7 bases, J shed 5 bases, and the junction held 8 bases outside the gene matches. In germline, CDR1 is LNHDA, CDR2 SQIVND (reference sequence).

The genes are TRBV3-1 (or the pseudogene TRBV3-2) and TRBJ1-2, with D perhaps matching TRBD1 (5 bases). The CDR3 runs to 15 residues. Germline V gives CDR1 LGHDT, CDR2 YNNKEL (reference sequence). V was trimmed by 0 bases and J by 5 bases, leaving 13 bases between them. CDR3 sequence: CASSQEGGRGYGYTF. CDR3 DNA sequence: TGTGCCAGCAGCCAAGAGGGGGGGAGAGGGTATGGCTACACCTTC.

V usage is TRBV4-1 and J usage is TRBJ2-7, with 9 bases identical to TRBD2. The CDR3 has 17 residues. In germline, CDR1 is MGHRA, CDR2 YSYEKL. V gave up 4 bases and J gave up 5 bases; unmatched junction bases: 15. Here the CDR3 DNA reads TGCGCCAGCAGCCCGGGCGGGGGGGCCGTTAAGTTCGACGAGCAGTACTTC. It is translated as CASSPGGGAVKFDEQYF.

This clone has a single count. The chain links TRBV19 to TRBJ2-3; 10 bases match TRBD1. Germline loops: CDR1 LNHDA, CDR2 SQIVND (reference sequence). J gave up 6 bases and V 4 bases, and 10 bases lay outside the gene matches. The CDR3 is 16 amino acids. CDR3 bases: TGTGCCAGTAGTAACCTCCGGGACAGGGGATCGGATACGCAGTATTTT. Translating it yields CASSNLRDRGSDTQYF.

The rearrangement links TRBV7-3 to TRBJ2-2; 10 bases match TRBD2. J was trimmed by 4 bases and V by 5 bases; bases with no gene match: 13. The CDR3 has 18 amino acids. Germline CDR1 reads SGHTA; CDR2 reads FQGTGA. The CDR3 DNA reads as TGTGCCAGCAGCGCCCGCCCCGGGACTAGCGCGGGCACCGGGGAGCTGTTTTTT. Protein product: CASSARPGTSAGTGELFF.

CDR3 bases: TGTGCCAGCAGCCGGCTTCGGGAGGGTGATACGCAGTATTTT. The encoded protein is CASSRLREGDTQYF. The chain carries TRBV2 and TRBJ2-3, with TRBD2 matching over 8 bases. The germline V gene encodes CDR1 SNHLY and CDR2 FYNNEI. Unmatched junction bases numbered 8, after V lost 6 bases and J lost 6 bases. This CDR3 is 14 amino acids long. Using reference TRBV2 and TRBJ2-3 for the parts outside the CDR3, the full variable domain is EPEVTQTPSHQVTQMGQEVILRCVPISNHLYFYWYRQILGQKVEFLVSFYNNEISEKSEIFDDQFSVERPDGSNFTLKIRSTKLEDSAMYFCASSRLREGDTQYFGPGTRLTVL.

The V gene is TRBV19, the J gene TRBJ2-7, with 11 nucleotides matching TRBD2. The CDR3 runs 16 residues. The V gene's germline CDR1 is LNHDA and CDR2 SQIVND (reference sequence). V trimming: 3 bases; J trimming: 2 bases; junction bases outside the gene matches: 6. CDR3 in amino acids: CASSMRTSGHPYEQYF. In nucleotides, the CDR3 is TGTGCCAGTAGTATGCGGACTAGCGGGCACCCCTACGAGCAGTACTTC.